This T cell receptor beta chain was identified during a study of T cell responses to AZD1222 COVID-19 vaccine. V lost 6 bases and J 4 bases, leaving 15 bases between the germline ends. The CDR3 loop spans 14 amino acids. Germline CDR1 MNHNY, CDR2 SVGAGI (reference sequence). Using immunoSEQ multiplex PCR, the repertoire was profiled, and TCRdb retains in-frame clones only, with some absent. The sample holds some 130,000 clones, just over 85% seen once. The sample here was peripheral blood, taken on day 0 of AZD1222 vaccination. The chain is built from TRBV6-6 and TRBJ1-2; D might be TRBD1 (5 bases). This TCR was sampled from an adult in good health. Written as DNA, the CDR3 is TGTGCCAGCAGCCCTCTTGGGGGGGGCTATGGCTACACCTTC. It yields the protein CASSPLGGGYGYTF.